This TCR beta chain stems from a study of CD8+ T cells in alopecia areata. General study points: Sharing of TCR sequences between patients (possibly for HLA-related reasons) was less clear than in mice.

In germline, CDR1 is SEHNR, CDR2 FQNEAQ (reference sequence). J was trimmed by 4 bases and V by 1 base; bases with no gene match: 8. This CDR3 is 17 amino acids long. In regard to this clone: Its antigen is unknown.

It was cDNA, reverse transcribed from extracted RNA, that served as the sequencing template. TCRdb's copy holds only in-frame clones and misses some; the assay was immunoSEQ multiplex PCR. The table lists 100,000 to 150,000 clones, 61% of them singletons. Treatment here: oral pan-JAK inhibitor, 5-10 mg twice daily. The rearrangement joins TRBV7-9 to TRBJ2-3; TRBD2 aligns across 10 bases. The material sequenced was CD4+ T cells sorted from blood, taken at week 4, from a patient treated with tofacitinib. This TCR was sampled from a human donor with alopecia areata. In nucleotides, the CDR3 is TGTGCCAGCAGCTTAGATTTAAGCGGGGGGGAGGCAGATACGCAGTATTTT. It translates to CASSLDLSGGEADTQYF.